The 22 T cell receptor beta chains below come from one sample, sequenced in a study of T cells in Graves' hyperthyroidism and ophthalmopathy. Researchers amplified the TCR beta CDR3 regions from RNA transcripts. HTBI primers were the set used in a first-round RT-PCR of the TCR CDR3. TCRdb independently ran MiXCR on the multiplex PCR reads; one entry per CDR3 protein. In the table there are some 600,000 distinct CDR3 sequences, about 45% of which are singletons. Sequencing used peripheral blood or thyroid tissue (not recorded which). The receptors derive from a young woman with Graves' hyperthyroidism.

This clonotype showed up many times. The CDR3 region has the DNA TGTGCCAGCAGCAACTCCGGGACAGGCCATAATTCACCCCTCCACTTT. This codes for CASSNSGTGHNSPLHF. This chain connects TRBV7-9 to TRBJ1-6; the match to TRBD1 covers 8 bases. The CDR3 has 16 residues. CDR1 and CDR2 (germline): SEHNR, FQNEAQ (reference sequence). V was clipped by 5 bases and J by 5 bases; unmatched bases: 8.

The DNA for the CDR3 is TGCAGCTTTGGACCGGACAGGAACACCTACGAGCAGTACTTC. It specifies CSFGPDRNTYEQYF. V and J are TRBV29-1 and TRBJ2-7; 7 positions match TRBD1. Germline V gives CDR1 SQVTM, CDR2 ANQGSEA. The CDR3 has 14 residues. Losses at the gene ends were 8 bases for V and 2 bases for J; bases not matched to a gene: 12.

V gene TRBV2 combines with J gene TRBJ2-5, with a tentative D call TRBD2 (6 bases). The germline gives CDR1 SNHLY, CDR2 FYNNEI. V was clipped by 6 bases and J by 5 bases, with 16 bases between them. The CDR3 loop spans 14 amino acids. Written as DNA, the CDR3 is TGTGCCAGCAGCGTAGTAGCGGATGGGGAGACCCAGTACTTC. The encoded protein is CASSVVADGETQYF.

This chain joins TRBV10-3 and TRBJ2-3; no firm D call. Trimming left V 1 base short and J 6 bases short, with 11 bases between. Germline values: CDR1 ENHRY, CDR2 SYGVKD. The CDR3 runs 14 residues. CDR3 sequence: CAISELLIGDTQYF. CDR3 nucleotides: TGTGCCATCAGTGAGTTGCTGATAGGGGATACGCAGTATTTT.

This clonotype was detected many times. J is TRBJ2-7 and V is TRBV7-9; D gene uncertain. V lost 5 bases and J 3 bases, leaving 5 bases between the germline ends. The CDR3 has 11 amino acids. The germline CDR1 and CDR2 sequences are SEHNR and FQNEAQ (reference sequence). CDR3 in amino acids: CASSKNYEQYF. DNA for the CDR3: TGTGCCAGCAGCAAAAACTACGAGCAGTACTTC.

The chain joins TRBV2 to TRBJ1-6; D ambiguous. Trimming cost V 3 bases and J 7 bases, with 7 bases left between them. Looked up from germline, CDR1 is SNHLY and CDR2 is FYNNEI. The length of the CDR3 is 13 residues. As DNA, the CDR3 is TGTGCCAGCAGTGACAGGCCCAATTCACCCCTCCACTTT. Translated: CASSDRPNSPLHF.

The V call is TRBV25-1, the J call TRBJ1-2; TRBD1 is a possible D gene (6 bases). V lost 1 base and J lost 1, with 13 bases in between. From germline, CDR1 is MGHDK and CDR2 SYGVNS. This CDR3 has 16 amino acids. The CDR3 sequence: CASSEFSAGDNYGYTF. The CDR3 nucleotides read TGTGCCAGCAGTGAATTTTCGGCAGGGGATAACTATGGCTACACCTTC.

This clonotype was counted only a few times. The chain uses TRBV6-2 or TRBV6-3 and TRBJ1-5; tentative D call: TRBD1 (5 bases). Germline CDR1 and CDR2: MNHEY and SVGEGT. V lost 2 bases and J 1 base, leaving 15 bases between the germline ends. The CDR3 spans 17 residues. The CDR3 region is CASSYRRGRGSNQPQHF. CDR3 DNA: TGTGCCAGCAGTTACCGGAGGGGACGTGGGAGCAATCAGCCCCAGCATTTT.

The rearrangement uses TRBV7-9 and TRBJ1-2; 7 bases match TRBD1. The J segment lost 5 bases and the V segment lost 5 bases, leaving 8 bases of the junction unmatched. Germline CDR1 reads SEHNR; CDR2 reads FQNEAQ (reference sequence). The CDR3 sequence is 14 residues long. The CDR3 DNA reads TGTGCCAGCAGCCCCCGGGACAGAGGATATGGCTACACCTTC. This codes for CASSPRDRGYGYTF.

V and J are TRBV7-9 and TRBJ1-1; D ambiguous. Germline CDR1 and CDR2: SEHNR and FQNEAQ (reference sequence). The CDR3 is 14 amino acids. V was shortened by 2 bases and J by 6 bases, with 13 bases between the two germline ends. The CDR3: CASSLLAGGAEAFF. As DNA, the CDR3 is TGTGCCAGCAGCTTATTGGCGGGTGGCGCTGAAGCTTTCTTT.

This clonotype was counted ten times or more. The rearrangement links TRBV7-3 to TRBJ1-1; D not certain. Germline V gene data show CDR1 as SGHTA and CDR2 as FQGTGA. With 1 base removed from V and 1 base from J, the gap between germline ends came to 10 bases. The CDR3 contains 15 residues. The CDR3, as DNA: TGTGCCAGCAGCTTAAGGCAGGAGCAGAACACTGAAGCTTTCTTT. Protein sequence: CASSLRQEQNTEAFF.

This clonotype came up once. The chain employs TRBV7-2 and TRBJ2-5; TRBD2 is a possible D gene (6 bases). Trimming pared 9 bases from V and 4 bases from J, leaving 12 bases between. The CDR3 length is 12 residues. CDR1 SGHTA and CDR2 FQGNSA come from the germline V gene. The CDR3: CASRDSLETQYF. In DNA form, the CDR3 reads TGTGCCAGTAGGGACTCCCTAGAGACCCAGTACTTC.

The rearrangement uses TRBV11-1 and TRBJ1-5, with a weak D call TRBD1 (5 bases). Trimming removed 5 bases at V and 6 bases at J, with 17 bases between. The CDR3 runs 15 residues. The germline V gene encodes CDR1 SGHAT and CDR2 FQDESV (reference sequence). The CDR3 region has the DNA TGTGCCAGCAGCGCGGGACTGATAGCGGGTCAGCCCCAGCATTTT. Translating gives CASSAGLIAGQPQHF. Combining the CDR3 with reference TRBV11-1 and TRBJ1-5 gives the whole variable domain EAEVAQSPRYKITEKSQAVAFWCDPISGHATLYWYRQILGQGPELLVQFQDESVVDDSQLPKDRFSAERLKGVDSTLKIQPAELGDSAMYLCASSAGLIAGQPQHFGDGTRLSIL.

This clonotype was seen only once. The chain links TRBV9 to TRBJ1-4; weak D call: TRBD1 (5 bases). This CDR3 spans 16 amino acids. The V gene's germline CDR1 is SGDLS and CDR2 YYNGEE. V was cut by 0 bases and J by 6 bases, with 15 bases left in between. The DNA of the CDR3 is TGTGCCAGCAGCGTAGCGGGACTAGCGGATGATGAAAAACTGTTTTTT. It codes for CASSVAGLADDEKLFF.

V usage is TRBV25-1 and J usage is TRBJ1-2, with no clear D. Germline CDR1 reads MGHDK; CDR2 reads SYGVNS. The V gene lost 6 bases and the J gene lost 4 bases, with 18 bases spanning the gap. The CDR3 runs 15 residues. DNA for the CDR3: TGTGCCAGCAGAGTTAGGCCTGAAGTTGCCTATGGCTACACCTTC. Translation gives CASRVRPEVAYGYTF.

Here the CDR3 reads CATRLELGAAFF. Written as DNA, the CDR3 is TGTGCCACCAGACTCGAACTAGGAGCAGCTTTCTTT. J is TRBJ1-1 and V is TRBV24-1; D call uncertain. CDR1 is KGHDR, CDR2 SFDVKD, per germline. There are 12 residues in the CDR3. Trimming took 7 bases from V and 10 from J, leaving 15 bases between them.

This chain uses TRBV2 with TRBJ1-1; no clear D gene. Germline loops: CDR1 SNHLY, CDR2 FYNNEI. CDR3 length: 14 amino acids. Trimming stripped 6 bases from V and 5 bases from J, with 16 bases between. The CDR3: CASSSPLTGTEAFF. The CDR3 nucleotides read TGTGCCAGCAGCTCCCCTTTGACGGGGACTGAAGCTTTCTTT.

The rearrangement uses TRBV6-1 and TRBJ2-7; 10 bases are shared with TRBD2. CDR3 length: 14 amino acids. Germline V gene sequence: CDR1 MNHNS, CDR2 SASEGT. The J segment lost 5 bases and the V segment lost 2 bases, leaving 3 bases of the junction unmatched. CDR3 region: CASSEPSGSDEQYF. The CDR3 DNA sequence: TGTGCCAGCAGTGAACCTAGCGGGAGCGACGAGCAGTACTTC.

As for this clonotype: Compared with germline, one end of the junction differs, possibly owing to a read error. The rearrangement uses TRBV29-1 and TRBJ2-7; 13 positions agree with TRBD2. The V gene's germline CDR1 is SQVTM and CDR2 ANQGSEA. The length of the CDR3 is 15 residues. The CDR3 loop is CSVMGLAGTSYKQYF. The CDR3 nucleotides read TGCAGCGTTATGGGACTAGCGGGAACCTCCTACAAGCAGTACTTC.

This clonotype was seen at least ten times. The chain combines TRBV7-3 with TRBJ1-1, with TRBD1 matching over 7 bases. Germline V gene data show CDR1 as SGHTA and CDR2 as FQGTGA. The CDR3 runs to 15 residues. V shed 5 bases, J shed 0 bases, and the junction held 6 bases outside the gene matches. The CDR3 DNA reads TGTGCCAGCAGCATGACAGGGCATATGAACACTGAAGCTTTCTTT. Translation gives CASSMTGHMNTEAFF.

This clonotype has ten or more counts. The chain links TRBV15 to TRBJ2-7; D may be TRBD2 (6 bases). This CDR3 is 15 amino acids long. The germline V gene encodes CDR1 LNHNV and CDR2 YYDKDF (reference sequence). Deletions cut 7 bases from V and 2 bases from J, with 18 bases between. In DNA form, the CDR3 reads TGTGCCACCACGCCTGATTCTGGGAGGCCCTACGAGCAGTACTTC. Residues: CATTPDSGRPYEQYF. Supplemented by reference TRBV15 and TRBJ2-7, the full variable domain reads DAMVIQNPRYQVTQFGKPVTLSCSQTLNHNVMYWYQQKSSQAPKLLFHYYDKDFNNEADTPDNFQSRRPNTSFCFLDIRSPGLGDTAMYLCATTPDSGRPYEQYFGPGTRLTVT.

The genes are TRBV7-9 and TRBJ1-1, with TRBD1 matching over 7 bases. The J segment lost 1 base and the V segment lost 5 bases, leaving 7 bases of the junction unmatched. Germline V lookup: CDR1 SEHNR, CDR2 FQNEAQ (reference sequence). The CDR3 is 15 amino acids. CDR3 in DNA: TGTGCCAGCAGCGTACCGGGACAGAAGAACACTGAAGCTTTCTTT. Amino acid sequence: CASSVPGQKNTEAFF.